The sequence of this TCR beta chain was determined in a study of identical twins. Healthy Caucasian individuals made up all the donors. Germline V gene sequence: CDR1 MDHEN, CDR2 SYDVKM. The V end was cut by 8 bases, the J end by 0 bases, with 20 bases between. The CDR3 length is 17 residues. TCRdb ran MiXCR on the 5' RACE reads and lists one entry per CDR3 protein. The table includes around 510,000 distinct CDR3 sequences, about 13% detected once. These sequences were also reported in another study, on yellow fever vaccine responses in identical twins.

The chain links TRBV28 to TRBJ1-5; D is possibly TRBD1 (6 bases). The source is a woman younger than 35 in good health. Material for sequencing was CD4+ T cells sorted from blood. The CDR3, as DNA: TGTGCCAGCGAGGCGGGGGGCGTCGTCGTTAGCAATCAGCCCCAGCATTTT. Translation: CASEAGGVVVSNQPQHF.